A single sample is the source of the 21 T cell receptor beta chains below, sequenced in a study of human T cells and chemical hapten exposure. Described time point: pre-sensitization, week 0. Treatment reported: therapeutic diphenylcyclopropenone sensitization with weekly scalp DPC. TCRdb independently ran MiXCR on the RACE reads; one entry per CDR3 protein. The sample contains some 360,000 distinct CDR3 sequences, 4.5% to 5.5% of which appear only once. The sequencing here drew on whole blood, taken in connection with sensitization to the hapten diphenylcyclopropenone (DPC). Receptors originate from a woman aged 45-59 years with alopecia areata. Some clones in this sample may be carry-over from other donors' samples.

This clonotype was seen a few times. The rearrangement joins TRBV5-6 to TRBJ1-2; D gene unclear. Germline assignment: CDR1 SGHDT and CDR2 YYEEEE. Trimming stripped 0 bases from V and 8 bases from J, with 11 bases between. This CDR3 is built from 13 residues. Here the CDR3 DNA reads TGTGCCAGCAGCTTGGGGCGTCTGCGAGGCTACACCTTC. This sequence encodes CASSLGRLRGYTF.

There are many counts of this clonotype. The chain is built from TRBV11-2 and TRBJ2-1, with 7 nucleotides matching TRBD2. CDR1 is SGHAT, CDR2 FQNNGV, per germline. Trimming removed 3 bases from V and 6 bases from J; junction bases left unmatched: 11. The CDR3 is 16 residues long. Here the CDR3 reads CASSFRAGISSNEQFF. The CDR3 DNA follows: TGTGCCAGCAGCTTCCGAGCGGGAATTAGCTCCAATGAGCAGTTCTTC.

This clonotype was seen at least ten times. The V gene is TRBV20-1, the J gene TRBJ1-5; D remains ambiguous. CDR3 length: 12 amino acids. Deletions cut 0 bases from V and 5 bases from J, with 5 bases between. Germline CDR1 DFQATT, CDR2 SNEGSKA (reference sequence). CDR3 protein: CSARDGYQPQHF. Here the CDR3 DNA reads TGCAGTGCTAGAGATGGGTATCAGCCCCAGCATTTT.

This chain connects TRBV2 to TRBJ1-2, with a possible D match to TRBD1 (6 bases). V was cut by 4 bases and J by 4 bases, with 13 bases left in between. The CDR3 is 14 amino acids. Looked up from germline, CDR1 is SNHLY and CDR2 is FYNNEI. The CDR3 region has the DNA TGTGCCAGCAGTGGAACAGGGCAGTTCTATGGCTACACCTTC. Translating gives CASSGTGQFYGYTF.

This clonotype was found many times. The junction does not match germline at one end; this may be a read error. The chain's CDR3 is CASSLGRGSTEAFF. CDR3 in DNA: TGTGCCAGCAGCTTAGGACGAGGAAGCACTGAAGCTTTCTTT. The chain carries TRBV5-1 and TRBJ1-1, with D unclear. This CDR3 contains 14 residues. The germline CDR1 and CDR2 sequences are SGHRS and YFSETQ.

In its sample, this clonotype was seen many times. This chain joins TRBV20-1 and TRBJ1-5, with 9 nucleotides matching TRBD1. The junction had 5 bases not matched to a gene; V was cut back by 6 bases and J by 5 bases. This CDR3 contains 13 residues. The germline V gene has CDR1 DFQATT and CDR2 SNEGSKA (reference sequence). For the CDR3, the DNA is TGCAGTGCGGGGGACAGGGTCTATCAGCCCCAGCATTTT. Residues: CSAGDRVYQPQHF.

J is TRBJ2-1 and V is TRBV11-2; D unresolved. The CDR3 runs 12 residues. Germline loops: CDR1 SGHAT, CDR2 FQNNGV. Between the trimmed V and J ends, which lost 5 bases and 3 bases, there was a span of 5 bases. Here the CDR3 reads CASSMDYNEQFF. As DNA, the CDR3 is TGTGCCAGCAGCATGGACTACAATGAGCAGTTCTTC.

A few counts support this clonotype. The chain couples TRBV15 to TRBJ1-5; TRBD1 matches at 8 bases. The CDR3 sequence is 16 residues long. Germline CDR1 is LNHNV and CDR2 is YYDKDF (reference sequence). V lost 0 bases and J lost 6; bases outside the gene matches: 7. This CDR3 is CATSRDNPGGTQPQHF. The DNA of the CDR3 is TGTGCCACCAGCAGAGATAATCCAGGGGGCACTCAGCCCCAGCATTTT.

The sample holds a few counts of this clonotype. The chain is built from TRBV20-1 and TRBJ2-1; TRBD2 matches 7 bases. The germline V gene encodes CDR1 DFQATT and CDR2 SNEGSKA (reference sequence). The CDR3 is 18 amino acids. V gave up 0 bases and J gave up 2 bases; unmatched junction bases: 13. Here the CDR3 reads CSARDTFLAGKPYNEQFF. CDR3 nucleotide sequence: TGCAGTGCTAGAGATACTTTCTTAGCGGGTAAACCCTACAATGAGCAGTTCTTC.

The chain joins TRBV29-1 to TRBJ1-4; D is possibly TRBD1 (6 bases). CDR3 length: 13 residues. V was clipped by 3 bases and J by 6 bases, with 11 bases between them. The germline gives CDR1 SQVTM, CDR2 ANQGSEA. In DNA form, the CDR3 reads TGCAGCGTTGAGAACAGGGCCGATGAAAAACTGTTTTTT. Protein: CSVENRADEKLFF.

This clonotype appeared many times. The V call is TRBV29-1, the J call TRBJ2-7, with 7 bases matching TRBD2. There are 13 residues in the CDR3. Germline V gene lookup returns CDR1 SQVTM and CDR2 ANQGSEA. With V trimmed by 5 bases and J by 3 bases, 7 bases remained unmatched. CDR3 nucleotides: TGCAGCGTTCAGGAGGGAGGGGTCTACGAGCAGTACTTC. This sequence encodes CSVQEGGVYEQYF.

This clonotype showed up many times. J is TRBJ2-1 and V is TRBV7-8, with D unclear. Trimming took off 1 base at V and 6 bases at J, with 7 bases between the two ends. The CDR3 extends over 13 amino acids. CDR1 SGHVS and CDR2 FQNEAQ come from the germline V gene. CDR3 amino acids: CASSLGPFNEQFF. The DNA for the CDR3 is TGTGCCAGCAGCTTAGGTCCTTTCAATGAGCAGTTCTTC. The variable domain in full, with the rest retrieved from reference TRBV7-8 and TRBJ2-1, is GAGVSQSPRYKVAKRGQDVALRCDPISGHVSLFWYQQALGQGPEFLTYFQNEAQLDKSGLPSDRFFAERPEGSVSTLKIQRTQQEDSAVYLCASSLGPFNEQFFGPGTRLTVL.

This clonotype was picked up many times. The chain is built from TRBV20-1 and TRBJ1-2, with D hard to call. This CDR3 spans 15 amino acids. Trimming removed 0 bases at V and 0 bases at J, with 11 bases between. Germline lookup yields CDR1 DFQATT and CDR2 SNEGSKA (reference sequence). The CDR3, as DNA: TGCAGTGCTAGAGATCACACAACAACTAACTATGGCTACACCTTC. It is translated as CSARDHTTTNYGYTF.

The table lists this clonotype with a few counts. The rearrangement joins TRBV20-1 to TRBJ1-2, with D perhaps matching TRBD1 (5 bases). The germline V gene encodes CDR1 DFQATT and CDR2 SNEGSKA (reference sequence). There are 13 residues in the CDR3. V was shortened by 4 bases and J by 6 bases, with 15 bases between the two germline ends. This chain's CDR3 is CSAIGGVSNGYTF. The CDR3 DNA sequence: TGCAGTGCTATCGGAGGGGTATCCAATGGCTACACCTTC.

This clonotype showed up just a few times. The V call is TRBV12-3 or TRBV12-4, the J call TRBJ1-5; maybe TRBD1 (5 bases). V gave up 1 base and J gave up 6 bases, with 13 bases separating them. CDR3 length: 15 amino acids. The DNA for the CDR3 is TGTGCCAGCAGTTTAGGGGACGGGGGAGGTCAGCCCCAGCATTTT. Residues: CASSLGDGGGQPQHF.

This clonotype was recorded at least ten times. The chain links TRBV6-5 to TRBJ1-2; TRBD1 is a possible D gene (5 bases). The CDR3 has 14 residues. The germline V gene encodes CDR1 MNHEY and CDR2 SVGAGI. Trimming removed 3 bases from V and 4 bases from J, with 12 bases in between. The CDR3 bases are TGTGCCAGCAGTTATCTGGGGCTAGGCTATGGCTACACCTTC. The encoded protein is CASSYLGLGYGYTF.

In its sample, this clonotype was seen a few times. The rearrangement joins TRBV29-1 to TRBJ1-2; D ambiguous. The germline gives CDR1 SQVTM, CDR2 ANQGSEA. V lost 8 bases to trimming and J lost 3 bases, with 4 bases between them. The CDR3 contains 9 residues. The CDR3 DNA sequence: TGCAGCACCGACTATGGCTACACCTTC. Amino acids: CSTDYGYTF.

There are many counts of this clonotype. The chain couples TRBV10-3 to TRBJ2-1; TRBD2 is a possible D gene (5 bases). This CDR3 is built from 13 residues. The V end was cut by 3 bases, the J end by 6 bases, with 9 bases between. The V gene's germline CDR1 is ENHRY and CDR2 SYGVKD. CDR3 residues: CAISESGSNEQFF. The CDR3 coding sequence is TGTGCCATCAGTGAAAGTGGGAGCAATGAGCAGTTCTTC.

About this clonotype: This could be a read error, since a much larger clone is one nucleotide away. As the CDR3 is not closed by the conserved phenylalanine or tryptophan, this likely results from a read error. The chain employs TRBV9 and TRBJ2-2; maybe TRBD1 (5 bases). Trimming left V 3 bases short and J 1 base short, with 10 bases between. The germline gives CDR1 SGDLS, CDR2 YYNGEE. This CDR3 is built from 15 residues. The CDR3 loop is CASSEGPRNTGELFL. CDR3 DNA: TGTGCCAGCAGCGAGGGGCCCCGGAACACCGGGGAGCTGTTTCTT.

This clonotype was observed at least ten times. The chain recombines TRBV12-3 or TRBV12-4 with TRBJ1-3; TRBD1 agrees at 7 bases. The CDR3 spans 15 residues. With V trimmed by 7 bases and J by 4 bases, 10 bases remained unmatched. The CDR3: CASTFLGTAGNTIYF. CDR3 in DNA: TGTGCCAGCACCTTTTTGGGGACAGCGGGAAACACCATATATTTT.

This clonotype was counted a few times. The chain carries TRBV6-5 and TRBJ2-7; a weak D match, TRBD1 (6 bases). In germline, CDR1 is MNHEY, CDR2 SVGAGI. Trimming took 0 bases from V and 3 from J, leaving 15 bases between them. This CDR3 region has 16 residues. CDR3 DNA sequence: TGTGCCAGCAGTTACTCATACAGGGCCCGTCTCTACGAGCAGTACTTC. Translation: CASSYSYRARLYEQYF.